The entry below describes one T cell receptor beta chain. What this receptor recognizes is not known. Per-base quality was not reported, and no clone a single base away is much larger than it. This entry comes from a study of cytomegalovirus exposure and HLA in healthy donors (dated by TCRdb to about 2017). Background on the whole study: According to an earlier analysis of 587 of the donors, roughly 180 million T cells yielded over 100 million unique TCR beta sequences and about 300 Gb of sequence data. Using immunosequencing, the study profiled T cell repertoires from around 670 subjects and related those repertoires to cytomegalovirus serostatus. The study aimed to test whether signatures of past pathogen exposure could be identified by cataloging public T cell receptors. Among 398 genotyped donors of the cohort, an average of about 240,000 unique TCR beta nucleotide sequences were sequenced per donor, roughly 20% of them non-productive. An earlier analysis of 587 of the donors applied high-throughput TCR beta sequencing to assess whether each TCR beta V gene segment acted as functional or pseudogenic. Genome-wide SNP genotypes for about 65% of the 666 donors were used in a later genetic analysis, which treated that subset as a discovery cohort. About 300 gigabases of sequencing data and approximately 92 million unique TCR sequences made up an early release that covered several hundred HLA-typed donors. Alongside the repertoire data, information on donor age, sex, ethnicity and CMV serostatus was compiled. Typing coverage differed by locus: A, B, C, DRB1 and DQB1 were typed in about 629-640 donors, DQA1 in 500 to 550, DPA1 in some 610, and DPB1 in 400 to 490. Because of strong linkage in the cohort, roughly five DR-DQ haplotypes were treated as single units for association and clustering. In the later analysis, no new phenotypic data were used to find candidate immune exposures; instead, reliance was placed on TCR beta sequences and their occurrence across donors. In a later analysis, previously published TCR beta repertoires from several hundred donors were re-analyzed and high-resolution HLA genotyping was added so that TCR occurrence patterns could be studied. HLA typing included class I and class II loci at four-digit resolution. The study combined high-throughput TCR immunosequencing, statistical association of individual TCRs with disease status, and machine learning to predict cytomegalovirus infection status. All discovery cohort repertoires had been generated using a single sequencing platform. Of the 350 to 450 genotyped donors, roughly 80% fell in the genetic ancestry cluster associated with self-reported Caucasian donors. Besides the first cohort of about 730 subjects, a separate validation cohort made up of 120 different subjects was used.

Per the germline V gene (reference sequence), WNHNN is the CDR1 and SYGVQD is the CDR2. V drops 2 bases and J drops 0 bases, leaving 8 bases in between. Including the terminal cysteine and phenylalanine, the CDR3 comprises 15 residues. Only the CDR3 portion is preserved as DNA: 45 bases, with reading frame beginning at the first base. The library was built by means of the immunoSEQ multiplex PCR assay. A mixture of 60 forward primers for TCR Vbeta segments and 13 reverse primers for TCR Jbeta segments was used in the multiplex PCR. The CDR3 region of rearranged TCR beta genes was amplified from genomic DNA with a multiplex PCR assay. The Illumina HiSeq System was used to sequence the amplified TCR beta libraries as 87-base-pair reads. The published analysis was carried out like this. Across the roughly 670 repertoires, a later analysis counted 78 million or so unique TCR beta chains, 9.5 million to 13 million of which were shared by at least two donors. To remove PCR and sequencing errors, raw reads were error-corrected and collapsed into unique sequences using a nearest-neighbor algorithm that merged closely related sequences. V, D and J gene segments were assigned by aligning CDR3 sequences to IMGT reference sequences. For a sequence to be retained, a match of at least six nucleotides to both a V gene segment and a J gene segment was required. A rearrangement was called productive if the CDR3 had no stop codons and remained in frame with V and J, and every other rearrangement was called non-productive. CDR3 was defined according to IMGT convention as the region running from the second conserved V-encoded cysteine to the conserved J-encoded phenylalanine. Sequences without an unambiguous match to a single V gene segment were excluded from the earlier analysis of 587 of the donors. In an earlier analysis of 587 of the donors, V segments were called functional above 56.7% productive rearrangements and were called segregating when the between-donor standard deviation exceeded 5%. A statistical classification framework was built to diagnose cytomegalovirus status from the catalog of TCR beta chain sequences. In a later analysis, TCR nucleotide sequences were compared against IMGT/GENE-DB human TR gene sequences so that V and J genes could be assigned. The TCRdist pipeline was used in a later analysis to assign CDR3 sequences and most-parsimonious VDJ recombination scenarios. A later analysis defined each TCR beta chain by its CDR3 amino acid sequence plus V-gene family, and excluded reads lacking a unique V-gene family. A later analysis removed 500 to 600 highly shared, low-generation-probability nucleotide sequences to deal with suspected cross-contamination and a sequencing artifact. In a later analysis, a clonal expansion index for each public chain was calculated from normalized within-repertoire ranks of inferred template counts. Generation probabilities in a later analysis came from a VDJ recombination model fitted to out-of-frame rearrangements, and those results were checked against IGoR. In a later analysis, TCR-TCR, TCR-HLA and TCR-CMV co-occurrence was scored with hypergeometric tests, and a repertoire-size bias correction was applied to TCR pairs. In a later analysis, false discovery rates were estimated by permuting HLA or CMV assignments 20 times. In a later analysis, co-occurring TCRs were grouped using DBSCAN, and TCRdist sequence similarity was added for clustering within HLA-allele-positive subsets. Repertoires with fewer than 30,000 or more than 120,000 public chains, plus five repertoires with anomalous nucleotide sharing, were excluded from co-occurrence clustering. TCRdb mirrors the immuneACCESS table, restricted to in-frame sequences. Some clones are absent from its copies; in checked studies, under half trace to an unresolved V gene, and the reason for the others is unknown. The V and J calls and the clone size are those of that table, but D and trimming were determined from the DNA. Counted in this sample were 170,000 or so clones; around 70% of them appeared once. About 3% of the sample is in the top ten clones.

The cohort consisted of fewer than 700 healthy bone marrow donors. Cohort members were all nominally healthy when sampled, although unrecorded immune exposures were likely present. The donor was CMV seronegative and belonged to the group of under 400 seronegative cohort members. Every donor gave a peripheral blood sample, and the peripheral blood mononuclear cells from that sample were used for TCR beta sequencing. The Qiagen DNeasy Blood Extraction Kit was used to extract genomic DNA from the blood cell samples. The study at large found these results: The 87-base-pair reads could not distinguish some IMGT-functional V segments, including TRBV6-2 and TRBV6-3, so those segments were excluded. Because some donors lacked HLA typing at each locus, the association tests relied only on the typed subset. A total of 150 or so TCR beta chains were listed by the study as associated with cytomegalovirus. V-gene and J-gene trimming of TCR beta chains was associated with a missense DCLRE1C variant in a later genetic analysis, and the association was replicated in an independent cohort. Correlated functional status among segregating V segments might be attributable to linkage disequilibrium, but an unknown experimental factor could not be ruled out. A few of the identified cytomegalovirus-associated TCR beta chains were confirmed in vitro to be specific for cytomegalovirus antigens. Most CMV-associated TCR beta chains appeared to be HLA-restricted in a later analysis, and the HLA associations seemed to be driven largely by CMV exposure. The earlier analysis of around 600 of the donors excluded 15 to 20 rarely observed V segments, including chromosome 9 orphons, because counts were too low. Several of the top co-occurrence clusters appeared to be linked to parvovirus B19, influenza, CMV and Epstein-Barr virus, according to a later analysis. In an earlier analysis of about 550 of the donors, most TCR beta V segments were observed in productive rearrangements about 90% or about 30% of the time, broadly matching IMGT annotations. Only TCR beta chains were sequenced in this cohort, and the absence of alpha or paired-chain data limited detectable features. Cytomegalovirus status was reported to be diagnosed by the classifier with high specificity and sensitivity in both the original and validation cohorts. A cluster of highly shared sequence variants was judged likely to represent a technical artifact of the sequencing pipeline. Immune exposure information for the cohort was limited to CMV serostatus. Assigning TCR associations to individual alleles was difficult when HLA alleles, especially DR and DQ, strongly co-occurred. According to a later genetic analysis, donors in an Asian-associated ancestry cluster had fewer N-insertions in productive TCRs than the approximately 610-donor mean. A further reported finding was that TCR beta sequences accurately predicted the HLA-A and HLA-B alleles for most subjects in the first cohort. While some public TCRs were present in many individuals, most TCR sequences turned up only very rarely across donors. A later analysis found that HLA-associated TCR beta chains were more clonally expanded and had lower generation probabilities than equally common non-associated chains. The authors suggested that the approach could potentially be generalized to other disease states and immunological phenotypes. In a later analysis, some 18,000 TCR beta sequences were associated with specific HLA alleles at a false discovery rate of 0.05. In a later analysis, the rate of TCR association differed among HLA loci, with DRB1 alleles having the most associated TCRs and HLA-C alleles having the fewest. The presence/absence analyses assumed that sequencing depth was roughly uniform across donors, and that assumption may not be true.

Here the chain combines TRBV10-1 and TRBJ1-3; D gene: possibly TRBD1, on 6 matching bases. The sequencing sample was made of PBMCs. This receptor was obtained from a male donor in good health and CMV-seronegative. The sequenced DNA: TGCGCCAGCAGTGAGACAGGGATCTCTGGAAACACCATATATTTT. It translates as CASSETGISGNTIYF.